Sequencing of this TCR beta chain was carried out in a study of T cells in Graves' hyperthyroidism and ophthalmopathy (dated by TCRdb to about 2019). For context, the study as a whole: Peripheral blood samples were taken at the time of initial diagnosis, prior to any treatment. To identify TCR V-J signatures that set the groups apart, the researchers used a discovery cohort of more than 95 patients, made up of some 41 with Graves' ophthalmopathy and around 58 with stable Graves' hyperthyroidism. Whether ophthalmopathy could be predicted prospectively was tested in an independent validation cohort made up of under 20 hyperthyroidism patients plus 17 patients who later progressed to ophthalmopathy. The roughly 90 discovery patients were divided at random into training and test sets in a 7:3 ratio. Thyroid tissue and blood T-cell repertoires from roughly six Graves' hyperthyroidism patients were also compared in the study. Once sampling was done, hyperthyroidism patients were given methimazole at a starting dose of 30 mg daily, whereas ophthalmopathy patients were given high-dose intravenous methylprednisolone. According to the paper, TCR Vbeta CDR3 sequencing was carried out on about 140 peripheral blood samples, which came from approximately 43 ophthalmopathy, around 74 hyperthyroidism and some 17 progressor patients. What the research found in general, with its limitations: In cross-validation, a model built on a 13 V-J signature told ophthalmopathy apart from stable hyperthyroidism with under 90% sensitivity and roughly 81% specificity, and in testing the same model reached 80%/75%. Most expanded thyroid clonotypes (frequency above 0.001) were also detected in blood, suggesting blood repertoires may reflect thyroid immune responses. Sample size was not statistically predetermined, and investigators were not blinded to group allocation. In validation, the model predicted progression to ophthalmopathy a median of 6.5 months before onset, with about 70% sensitivity and around 76% specificity.

The TCR beta CDR3 regions were amplified from RNA transcripts. A first-round RT-PCR of the TCR CDR3 used the HTBI primer set with the Qiagen OneStep RT-PCR kit. Libraries were constructed in a second round of multiplex PCR, after which size selection and purification were performed. Libraries were sequenced paired-end with 100 bp reads on an Illumina HiSeq2000. In the source study's methods: SOAPnuke was used to process the raw data, with reads discarded if the reads contained adapters or uncalled bases, had a mean Phred below 15, or lacked an exact constant-primer or identifier match. High-quality paired reads were merged using COPE v1.2.5, and each unique nucleotide sequence was defined as a clonotype. Clonotypes were aligned to IMGT TRBV, TRBD and TRBJ reference segments using MiTCR v1.1. The analysis included only V-J combinations with a frequency above 0.0001, which together covered around 99% of the repertoires. The TCS score was defined as the ratio of F50 (clonal expansion) to E x V (chaos), calculated using BLOSUM62-based TCRdist between CDR3 peptides within each V-J. Welch's t-statistics and random forest reduced fewer than 600 V-J features to under 15, which were used in a naive Bayes classifier (R e1071). Using fastp at Q25 and MiXCR, TCRdb reprocessed the public reads and kept productive beta chains. Each CDR3 protein gets just one entry, which takes the most common genes and DNA from the rows behind it. The V and J calls and clone size are TCRdb's, not the authors'. The sample table records a few hundred thousand distinct CDR3 sequences; approximately 15% of these occur just once. The leading ten clones occupy under 8% of the sample.

The CDR3 spans 15 residues, from the cysteine through the phenylalanine. Only the CDR3 DNA stays, 45 bases, in frame from base 1. V drops 3 bases and J drops 0 bases, leaving 11 bases in between. CDR1 and CDR2, looked up from the germline V gene, are SGHTA and FQGNSA. A word on this clonotype: Its cognate antigen has yet to be identified. Per-nucleotide qualities are absent, and no much larger clonotype sits a single base away.

Stable Graves' hyperthyroidism was defined as no progression to ophthalmopathy during 18 months of follow-up. Hyperthyroidism patients were aged 18 to 65 years and newly diagnosed, with disease duration of less than 2 months. Any patient with an uncontrolled infection, another autoimmune disease, pregnancy or lactation was excluded. Diagnoses relied on clinical symptoms, serum thyroxine and TRAb, thyroid ultrasound and orbital computed tomography. Ficoll-Paque density gradient centrifugation was used to isolate PBMCs from 10 ml of fresh peripheral blood. Trizol reagent was used to extract total RNA, and RNA quality was then checked on an Agilent 2100 Bioanalyzer.

This clonotype originated in a young woman with Graves' hyperthyroidism. The chain joins TRBV7-2 to TRBJ1-2, with TRBD1 tentatively as D gene (6 bases match). The sequencing input was blood. CDR3 sequence: CASSFYRVSNYGYTF. The nucleotide sequence is TGTGCCAGCAGCTTCTACAGGGTTTCTAACTATGGCTACACCTTC.